The rows below give T cell receptor beta chains drawn from one sample of a study of post-analysis software for immune sequencing data. TCRdb redid the calling of the PCR reads with MiXCR, one entry per CDR3 protein. The sample comprises about 430,000 distinct CDR3 sequences, 39% of which are singletons, and 7.5% to 8.5% rests with the top ten. Sequenced input: blood. Receptors were obtained from a girl aged 2 to 10 with multiple sclerosis. The CDR3 runs from the conserved cysteine through the conserved F or W. The D gene is left open where the match is weak. Where a row states a size, it is once, few, many or the class of an expanded clone; other rows omit it.

TRBV29-1	TRBJ2-4	few	TRBD2	CSVPRAGLGNIQYF	TGCAGCGTTCCACGAGCGGGGTTAGGGAACATTCAGTACTTC
TRBV7-8	TRBJ2-6	few	TRBD1	CASSDVPGQVSGANVLTF	TGTGCCAGCAGCGATGTCCCGGGACAGGTTTCTGGGGCCAACGTCCTGACTTTC
TRBV5-1	TRBJ2-3	.	.	CASSWGRSTVQDTQYF	TGCGCCAGCAGCTGGGGGAGATCGACAGTGCAAGATACGCAGTATTTT
TRBV4-1	TRBJ2-4	.	.	CASSQVTNPKNIQYF	TGCGCCAGCAGCCAAGTTACCAACCCCAAAAACATTCAGTACTTC
TRBV7-8	TRBJ2-7	.	TRBD2	CASSFYSGVSYEQYF	TGTGCCAGCAGCTTCTACAGCGGGGTCTCCTACGAGCAGTACTTC
TRBV9	TRBJ2-1	.	TRBD2	CASSDRAGGPLSEQFF	TGTGCCAGCAGCGACCGAGCGGGAGGACCACTGAGTGAGCAGTTCTTC
TRBV20-1	TRBJ2-4	few	TRBD2	CSARVSGDDIQYF	TGCAGTGCTAGAGTTAGCGGGGATGACATTCAGTACTTC
TRBV12-3/TRBV12-4	TRBJ2-7	.	TRBD2	CASSSTSGSWYEQYF	TGTGCCAGCAGTTCGACTAGCGGCTCCTGGTACGAGCAGTACTTC
TRBV7-2	TRBJ2-3	many	.	CASSLAGHYTDTQYF	TGTGCCAGCAGCTTAGCGGGGCATTACACAGATACGCAGTATTTT
TRBV5-1	TRBJ2-7	.	TRBD1	CASSVRDSFYEQYF	TGCGCCAGCAGCGTCCGGGACAGCTTCTACGAGCAGTACTTC
TRBV6-5	TRBJ2-1	.	.	CASSEGGPGNEQFF	TGTGCCAGCAGCGAGGGGGGTCCGGGTAATGAGCAGTTCTTC
TRBV6-6	TRBJ2-1	.	.	CATFGPSSYNEQFF	TGTGCCACGTTCGGCCCAAGCTCCTACAATGAGCAGTTCTTC
TRBV24-1	TRBJ2-5	few	TRBD2	CATSDRTSGSLETQYF	TGTGCCACCAGTGATCGGACTAGCGGGAGTCTGGAGACCCAGTACTTC
TRBV28	TRBJ2-7	few	.	CASSFSPRKGEQYF	TGTGCCAGCAGTTTTAGCCCCAGAAAAGGGGAGCAGTACTTC
TRBV5-1	TRBJ1-4	few	.	CASSSDKSDEKLFF	TGCGCCAGCAGCTCAGACAAGTCGGATGAAAAACTGTTTTTT
TRBV25-1	TRBJ2-4	.	.	CASDLAPRDIQYF	TGTGCCAGCGATTTAGCCCCCCGGGACATTCAGTACTTC
TRBV7-3	TRBJ1-2	.	TRBD1	CASSPGTGVMEGYTF	TGTGCCAGCAGCCCCGGGACAGGGGTGATGGAAGGCTACACCTTC
TRBV29-1	TRBJ1-2	.	.	CSVDPPWSGYGYTF	TGCAGCGTTGACCCCCCTTGGTCGGGCTATGGCTACACCTTC